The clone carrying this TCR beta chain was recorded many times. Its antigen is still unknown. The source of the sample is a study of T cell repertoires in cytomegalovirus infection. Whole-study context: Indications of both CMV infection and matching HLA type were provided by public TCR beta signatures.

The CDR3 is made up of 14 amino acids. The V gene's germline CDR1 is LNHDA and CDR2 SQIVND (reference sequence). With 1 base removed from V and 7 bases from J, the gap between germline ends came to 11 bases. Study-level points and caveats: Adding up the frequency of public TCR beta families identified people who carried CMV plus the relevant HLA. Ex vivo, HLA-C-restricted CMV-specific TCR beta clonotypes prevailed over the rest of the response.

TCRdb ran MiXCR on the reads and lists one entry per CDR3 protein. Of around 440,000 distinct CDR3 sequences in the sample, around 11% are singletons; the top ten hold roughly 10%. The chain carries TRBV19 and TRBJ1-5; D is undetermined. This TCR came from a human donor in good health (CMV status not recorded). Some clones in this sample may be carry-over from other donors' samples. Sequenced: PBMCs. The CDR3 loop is CASSIAPGGQPQHF. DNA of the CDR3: TGTGCCAGTAGTATAGCTCCGGGCGGGCAGCCCCAGCATTTT.